These T cell receptor beta chains were read from a single sample in a study of identical twins. TCRdb used MiXCR to reprocess the 5' RACE reads, holding one entry per CDR3 protein. The sample yields around 240,000 distinct CDR3 sequences, approximately 7% seen once. The sample was also reused in another study, on yellow fever vaccine responses in identical twins.

The specimen sequenced was memory (CD45RO+) T cells sorted from blood. These receptors came from a woman under 30 in good health. Both conserved end residues are part of each CDR3.

v_call,j_call,cdr3_aa
TRBV5-1,TRBJ2-1,CASGVGNEQFF
TRBV12-3/TRBV12-4,TRBJ2-7,CASSKGREAYEQYF
TRBV2,TRBJ2-1,CASSKRTGTSSFRDNTQNEQFF
TRBV14,TRBJ2-5,CASSIQETQYF
TRBV5-6,TRBJ2-7,CASSLRRVRGPGLYEQYF
TRBV28,TRBJ1-1,CASSAPGHNTEAFF
TRBV15,TRBJ1-4,CATSKGEYNEKLFF
TRBV10-3,TRBJ2-3,CAISGSSGGAPDTQYF
TRBV7-3,TRBJ2-7,CASSLNGGVPQYF
TRBV25-1,TRBJ2-3,CASSEVGFTDTQYF
TRBV7-9,TRBJ2-2,CASSSNTGELFF
TRBV12-3/TRBV12-4,TRBJ2-7,CASSFLMGAGGSYEQYF
TRBV6-5,TRBJ2-1,CASGRSDEQFF
TRBV3-1,TRBJ2-1,CASSQVAGGGNEQFF
TRBV6-4,TRBJ2-3,CASSLQSTDTQYF
TRBV28,TRBJ2-5,CASSLSGTWETQYF
TRBV11-2,TRBJ2-7,CASSSNGAQSSYEQYF
TRBV20-1,TRBJ1-1,CSAGQGGPEAFF
TRBV10-3,TRBJ2-1,CAIRLDLRAGSNNEQFF
TRBV12-3/TRBV12-4,TRBJ1-1,CASKLTGVPVEAFF
TRBV7-7,TRBJ2-1,CASSLGGSGGNEQFF
TRBV12-3/TRBV12-4,TRBJ1-6,CASSTGVGNSPLHF
TRBV20-1,TRBJ1-6,CSARREGNSPLHF
TRBV27,TRBJ1-1,CASSPAMNTEAFF
TRBV7-2,TRBJ1-3,CASSRNRNTIYF
TRBV28,TRBJ2-1,CASRAPTGGSYNEQFF
TRBV2,TRBJ2-2,CASSGGAVAGELFF
TRBV5-1,TRBJ2-6,CASSVTSGSSGANVLTF
TRBV11-2,TRBJ2-2,CASSPGTLTGELFF
TRBV28,TRBJ2-1,CASSIDWDWDNEQFF
TRBV29-1,TRBJ2-5,CSSWTSGRGETQYF